Each of the 5 T cell receptor beta chains below was sequenced from the same sample in a study of T-cell reconstitution after alpha-beta-depleted transplantation in children (dated by TCRdb to 2016 to 2018). Library creation used PCR. TCRdb lists the instrument as Illumina HiSeq 2500. Molecular barcoding was employed in the preparation of TCR libraries, with unique molecular identifiers being used to normalize TCRbeta repertoire quantification. Using fastp trimming at Q25 and MiXCR clonotype assembly, TCRdb reanalyzed the public sequencing data and kept in-frame beta chains. Records with the same CDR3 protein are collapsed into one entry carrying the most frequent genes and DNA. This sample lists over 150,000 distinct CDR3 sequences; roughly 7% were detected once. The ten largest clonotypes hold 5.5% of the sample. Explained via the paper, the treatment or condition label denotes: allogeneic hematopoietic cell transplantation with graft depleted of TCRalphabeta T cells and CD19 B cells.

Specimen: PBMCs, collected before TCRalphabeta/CD19-depleted stem cell transplant. These receptors were taken from a boy between 2 and 15 years old with acute lymphoblastic leukemia, due to receive a stem cell transplant.

Only a few counts were recorded for this clonotype. This chain links TRBV4-3 with TRBJ1-2; no clear D. In germline, CDR1 is LGHNA, CDR2 YSLEER. There are 15 residues in the CDR3. With 0 bases removed from V and 4 bases from J, the gap between germline ends came to 12 bases. In nucleotides, the CDR3 is TGCGCCAGCAGCCAAGATCGGGGAGACCGCTATGGCTACACCTTC. It specifies CASSQDRGDRYGYTF.

There are many counts of this clonotype. This chain uses TRBV20-1 with TRBJ2-7, with 14 positions matching TRBD2. V was pared by 5 bases and J by 4 bases, with 4 bases of the junction left unmatched. The germline gives CDR1 DFQATT, CDR2 SNEGSKA (reference sequence). This CDR3 comprises 14 residues. This chain's CDR3 is CSARGLAGEYEQYF. DNA of the CDR3: TGCAGTGCTCGGGGACTAGCGGGAGAATACGAGCAGTACTTC.

In its sample, this clonotype was seen many times. The gene calls are TRBV13 and TRBJ1-2; the D gene is possibly TRBD1 (6 bases). This CDR3 comprises 14 residues. Looked up from germline, CDR1 is PRHDT and CDR2 is FYEKMQ (reference sequence). V dropped 7 bases and J dropped 7 bases, with 19 bases sitting between them. For the CDR3, the DNA is TGTGCCAGCAATCTACAACAGGGAGAAGGTGGCTACACCTTC. It codes for CASNLQQGEGGYTF.

This clonotype was observed at least ten times. V is TRBV20-1 and J is TRBJ2-5; D unresolved. Germline-derived CDR1 and CDR2 are DFQATT and SNEGSKA (reference sequence). V gave up 5 bases and J gave up 4 bases, with 11 bases separating them. The CDR3 runs to 12 residues. CDR3 in amino acids: CSAAQLGETQYF. The CDR3 coding sequence is TGCAGTGCTGCCCAGCTCGGAGAGACCCAGTACTTC.

This clonotype was seen only a few times. V gene TRBV10-3 combines with J gene TRBJ2-1; maybe TRBD2 (6 bases). The CDR3 is made up of 16 amino acids. V was shortened by 0 bases and J by 6 bases, with 15 bases between the two germline ends. Germline V gene data show CDR1 as ENHRY and CDR2 as SYGVKD. The DNA for the CDR3 is TGTGCCATCAGTGAGTCCTCGGGGGTTGTCTCCAATGAGCAGTTCTTC. Protein sequence: CAISESSGVVSNEQFF.